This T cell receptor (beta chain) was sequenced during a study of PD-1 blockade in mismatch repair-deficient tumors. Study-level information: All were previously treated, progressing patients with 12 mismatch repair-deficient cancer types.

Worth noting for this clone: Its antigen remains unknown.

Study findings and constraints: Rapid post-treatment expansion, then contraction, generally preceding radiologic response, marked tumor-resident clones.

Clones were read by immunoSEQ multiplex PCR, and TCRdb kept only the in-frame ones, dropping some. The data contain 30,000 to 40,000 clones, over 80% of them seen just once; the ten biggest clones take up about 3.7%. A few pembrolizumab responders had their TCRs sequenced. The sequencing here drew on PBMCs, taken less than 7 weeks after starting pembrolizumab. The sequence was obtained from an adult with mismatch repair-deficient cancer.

The CDR3 loop reads CASSATGSETQYF. The CDR3 bases are TGTGCCAGCTCAGCGACAGGGAGCGAGACCCAGTACTTC. V and J are TRBV18 and TRBJ2-5; TRBD1 agrees at 7 bases. The CDR3 consists of 13 residues. The germline gives CDR1 KGHSH, CDR2 LQKENI. The trim removed 5 bases at V and 5 bases at J, leaving 5 bases unmatched.